Detailed here is one T cell receptor (beta chain). The V and J ends lost 4 bases and 5 bases, in that order; junction bases with no gene match: 12. CDR1 is SGHTS and CDR2 is YDEGEE in the germline V gene. The CDR3 totals 16 residues. This sample stems from a study of blood T cell repertoires in COVID-19. Background on the study: The cDNA or gDNA used as material had been derived from T cells, B-cell-depleted T cells, or PBMCs.

Authors' methods: Nucleated cell counts were estimated from reference gene primer amplification. Generated by immunoSEQ multiplex PCR, the TCRdb table keeps only in-frame clones and is missing some. V and J calls and clone size are given by that table; D and trimming were obtained from the DNA. The table includes about 290,000 clones, roughly 80% detected once. Specimen: peripheral blood. This sequence was found in a woman in her forties or fifties with active or convalescent COVID-19. The chain combines TRBV5-8 with TRBJ2-5; 9 bases map to TRBD1. The CDR3 coding sequence is TGTGCCAGCAGCGCATCCCGGGACAGGGTTTTGGAGACCCAGTACTTC. Residues: CASSASRDRVLETQYF.